The 24 T cell receptor beta chains given below trace back to one sample, sequenced in a study of T cell clonality in common variable immunodeficiency. Clones were read by immunoSEQ multiplex PCR, and TCRdb kept only the in-frame ones, dropping some. The sample presents 30,000 to 40,000 clones, none singletons. The sequenced sample consisted of peripheral blood mononuclear cells. These receptors all come from a person aged 18-69 years in good health.

CDR3 DNA (partial): TGTGCCAGCAGTGACGTAGGGCGAGAGACG. Its protein product is CASSDVGRET. The whole CDR3 is CASSDVGRETQYF. The gene calls are TRBV2 and TRBJ2-3; D is ambiguous. With the read ending 3 residues before the CDR3 end, the germline J gene is used to fill in that end. From germline, CDR1 is SNHLY and CDR2 FYNNEI. This CDR3 comprises 13 residues.

This clone was counted at least ten times. The CDR3 end falls 3 residues outside the read, so it is completed with the germline J gene. This chain uses TRBV18 with TRBJ2-5; tentative D call: TRBD2 (6 bases). This CDR3 comprises 13 residues. Per germline, CDR1 KGHSH and CDR2 LQKENI. V was trimmed by 5 bases and J by 7 bases, leaving 14 bases between them. The CDR3 bases that were read are TGTGCCAGCTCATTGGCTAGCGAGGGGACC. Translation gives CASSLASEGT. The entire CDR3 protein reads CASSLASEGTQYF.

This clone was seen repeatedly, ten times or more. The read ends 3 residues shy of where the CDR3 ends; the end is completed using the germline J gene. V gene TRBV6-2 or TRBV6-3 combines with J gene TRBJ2-7; D possibly corresponds to TRBD1 (5 bases). Germline lookup yields CDR1 MNHEY and CDR2 SVGEGT. The CDR3 runs to 15 residues. Trimming left V 7 bases short and J 3 bases short, with 19 bases between. The DNA read from the CDR3 is TGTGCCAGCACCGCACAGGACCCCTTTGACTACGAG. The encoded protein is CASTAQDPFDYE. The CDR3 reads in full as CASTAQDPFDYEQYF.

This clone was detected many times. Coverage ceases 3 residues before the CDR3 finishes, and the germline J gene fills in the end. The V call is TRBV20-1, the J call TRBJ1-4, with D possibly TRBD1 on 6 matching bases. CDR3 length: 15 amino acids. CDR1 is DFQATT, CDR2 SNEGSKA, per germline (reference sequence). This chain's CDR3 is CSGRFGRGRNSPLFF. The CDR3 DNA, read in part, is TGCAGTGGAAGGTTCGGCAGGGGCCGCAATTCACCA.

This clone was seen only a few times. The CDR3 goes on 3 residues after the read ends, and that part is filled in from the germline J gene. The chain uses TRBV5-1 and TRBJ1-2; TRBD1 is a possible D gene (6 bases). Germline V gene sequence: CDR1 SGHRS, CDR2 YFSETQ. The CDR3 consists of 14 residues. Deletions cut 4 bases from V and 4 bases from J, with 14 bases between. CDR3 DNA (partial): TGCGCCAGCAGCATACAGGGCAATCTCTATGGC. This sequence encodes CASSIQGNLYG. The entire CDR3 reads CASSIQGNLYGYTF.

This clone was seen ten or more times. Its ends do not fully match the called genes, so a read error is possible. Read data end 3 residues before the CDR3 end; the end is taken from the germline J gene. V and J are TRBV4-2 and TRBJ2-3; 14 nucleotides match TRBD2. The germline V gene has CDR1 LGHNA and CDR2 YNFKEQ. This CDR3 comprises 17 residues. The DNA read from the CDR3 is TGCGCCAGCAGCCAAGTGGCTGGGACTAGCGGGGGATTTACG. Protein product: CASSQVAGTSGGFT. The entire CDR3 is CASSQVAGTSGGFTQYF.

A word on this clone: The DNA ends 3 residues before the CDR3 does, and the rest of the CDR3 is filled in from the germline J gene. This rearrangement joins TRBV6-1 to TRBJ2-4, with a weak D call TRBD1 (6 bases). There are 16 residues in the CDR3. Germline CDR1 MNHNS, CDR2 SASEGT. The DNA read from the CDR3 is TGTGCCAGCAGTGAAGTCTGGGACACCCAAAGCTATGGT. This encodes CASSEVWDTQSYG. The full-length CDR3 reads as CASSEVWDTQSYGQYF.

By sample share, this clone is large. The sequence runs out 3 residues before the end of the CDR3; the remainder is reconstructed from the germline J gene. The chain couples TRBV5-1 to TRBJ2-1, with D hard to call. Germline V CDR1 and CDR2: SGHRS, YFSETQ. The CDR3 is made up of 15 amino acids. V lost 4 bases, J lost 5 bases, and 16 bases lay in between. The CDR3 DNA, read in part, is TGCGCCAGCAGCATACGGGTGAATTCGGACAATGAG. Translated, it gives CASSIRVNSDNE. The CDR3 as a whole reads CASSIRVNSDNEQFF.

To note about this clone: The DNA ends 3 residues before the CDR3 does, and the rest of the CDR3 is filled in from the germline J gene. This chain joins TRBV18 and TRBJ2-2, with TRBD1 matching 8 bases. The CDR3 consists of 17 residues. The germline V gene encodes CDR1 KGHSH and CDR2 LQKENI. J gave up 4 bases and V 0 bases, and 7 bases lay outside the gene matches. The DNA read from the CDR3 is TGTGCCAGCTCACCACCCTCAGGGGGCGCAGCCACCGGGGAG. It codes for CASSPPSGGAATGE. The full CDR3 protein reads CASSPPSGGAATGELFF.

This clone has a handful of counts. The read halts 3 residues ahead of the CDR3 end, with the missing end drawn from the germline J gene. The J gene is TRBJ1-2, the V gene TRBV6-1; the D gene is possibly TRBD1 (5 bases). The CDR3 contains 14 residues. The germline gives CDR1 MNHNS, CDR2 SASEGT. CDR3 sequence reads: CASSATSGTYDYTF. CDR3 DNA (partial): TGTGCCAGCAGTGCAACTAGCGGGACCTACGAC.

Ten or more counts support this clone. The observed sequence ends 3 residues before the CDR3 terminus, with the missing tail filled in from the germline J gene. The chain employs TRBV20-1 and TRBJ2-5; D remains unclear. CDR3 length: 15 amino acids. V was pared by 3 bases and J by 4 bases, with 18 bases between. Germline values: CDR1 DFQATT, CDR2 SNEGSKA (reference sequence). The CDR3 sequence: CSARRPSSGRETQYF. The CDR3 bases that were read are TGCAGTGCTAGGAGGCCTTCTAGTGGAAGAGAGACC.

The sample holds many counts of this clone. Coverage ceases 3 residues before the CDR3 finishes, and the germline J gene fills in the end. V and J are TRBV5-1 and TRBJ2-3; 9 bases agree with TRBD2. The CDR3 spans 16 residues. V lost 3 bases to trimming and J lost 1 base; unmatched junction nucleotides: 6. In germline, CDR1 is SGHRS, CDR2 YFSETQ. The sequenced CDR3 bases are TGCGCCAGCAGCTGGGCGGGAGGGATTGGCACAGATACG. Its protein product is CASSWAGGIGTDT. The CDR3, in full, reads CASSWAGGIGTDTQYF.

Sample share makes this clone medium-sized. The DNA ends 3 residues before the CDR3 does, and the rest of the CDR3 is filled in from the germline J gene. This chain joins TRBV6-2 or TRBV6-3 and TRBJ2-3, with TRBD2 matching over 9 bases. The germline V gene has CDR1 MNHEY and CDR2 SVGEGT. V lost 4 bases, J lost 7 bases, and 12 bases stayed unmatched. The CDR3 is made up of 16 amino acids. CDR3 amino acids: CASSSRTSENPYTQYF. The CDR3 bases that were read are TGTGCCAGCAGTTCGAGGACTAGCGAGAATCCTTATACG.

This clone was counted many times. The read terminates 3 residues before the CDR3 end, so the remaining end is supplied by the germline J gene. The rearrangement uses TRBV7-6 and TRBJ2-4, with D perhaps TRBD1 (6 bases). This CDR3 is built from 13 residues. Germline V gives CDR1 SGHVS, CDR2 FNYEAQ. The V end lost 5 bases, the J end lost 8 bases, and 13 bases lay between the germline ends. The sequenced part of the CDR3 DNA is TGTGCCAGCAGCCAAAACAGGGCCGACATT. Protein product: CASSQNRADI. The whole CDR3 protein reads CASSQNRADIQYF.

Many counts were recorded for this clone. This CDR3 reads CASRGLGGYNEQFF. The sequenced CDR3 bases are TGTGCCAGCAGGGGACTGGGCGGTTACAATGAG. The chain carries TRBV2 and TRBJ2-1, with D possibly matching TRBD2 (6 bases). The CDR3 end falls 3 residues outside the read, so it is completed with the germline J gene. V dropped 6 bases and J dropped 4 bases, with 13 bases sitting between them. Germline V gives CDR1 SNHLY, CDR2 FYNNEI. The CDR3 has 14 amino acids. Together with reference TRBV2 and TRBJ2-1, the CDR3 gives the full variable domain: EPEVTQTPSHQVTQMGQEVILRCVPISNHLYFYWYRQILGQKVEFLVSFYNNEISEKSEIFDDQFSVERPDGSNFTLKIRSTKLEDSAMYFCASRGLGGYNEQFFGPGTRLTVL.

In its sample, this clone was seen a few times. CDR3 amino acids: CASSLEVAGVDEQFF. The part of the CDR3 DNA that was read is TGTGCCAGCAGCTTGGAGGTGGCCGGGGTCGATGAG. V usage is TRBV5-4 and J usage is TRBJ2-1; D perhaps matches TRBD2 (5 bases). The CDR3 is cut off 3 residues early in the read; its end comes from the germline J gene. Per the germline V gene, CDR1 is SGHNT and CDR2 is YYREEE (reference sequence). V was trimmed by 0 bases and J by 8 bases, leaving 15 bases between them. This CDR3 is 15 amino acids long.

This clone was detected ten times or more. The read falls 3 residues short of the CDR3 end, and the missing part is taken from the germline J gene. The chain uses TRBV18 and TRBJ2-3; D is possibly TRBD1 (6 bases). The CDR3 has 15 amino acids. Deletions cut 3 bases from V and 6 bases from J, with 16 bases between. Germline CDR1 is KGHSH and CDR2 is LQKENI. The part of the CDR3 DNA that was read is TGTGCCAGCTCACCGAGGGGCAGGGGATCGGATACG. This codes for CASSPRGRGSDT. The entire CDR3 protein is CASSPRGRGSDTQYF.

This clone was observed a few times. The read is 3 residues too short to cover the CDR3 end, so that end is filled in from the germline J gene. This chain connects TRBV25-1 to TRBJ2-2; TRBD1 agrees at 8 bases. Germline V CDR1 and CDR2: MGHDK, SYGVNS. Trimming removed 0 bases from V and 2 bases from J; junction bases left unmatched: 8. CDR3 length: 18 residues. CDR3 DNA (partial): TGTGCCAGCAGTGAATATTCAGGACAGGGATTTAACACCGGGGAG. Protein sequence: CASSEYSGQGFNTGE. The complete CDR3 reads CASSEYSGQGFNTGELFF.

This clone came up many times. From the germline J gene comes the end of the CDR3, since the read stops 3 residues before it. The chain uses TRBV12-3 or TRBV12-4 and TRBJ2-4; TRBD1 is a possible D gene (7 bases). The CDR3 runs to 15 residues. CDR3 bases read: TGTGCCAGCAGTTTAGGGGCAGGGGGGACGGAGACT. Translated, it gives CASSLGAGGTET. The full CDR3 sequence reads CASSLGAGGTETQYF.

This clone appeared many times. Read sequence stops 3 residues before the CDR3 end, and the germline J gene provides the missing end. The J gene is TRBJ2-3, the V gene TRBV20-1, with 8 bases that match TRBD2. The CDR3 extends over 18 amino acids. The V gene's germline CDR1 is DFQATT and CDR2 SNEGSKA (reference sequence). The covered CDR3 bases are TGCAGTGCTAGAAGCCCCTCATCGGCGGGAGGCCTCCAAGAGACG. The encoded protein is CSARSPSSAGGLQET. The whole CDR3 is CSARSPSSAGGLQETQYF.

This clone was observed many times. With the read ending 3 residues before the CDR3 end, the germline J gene is used to fill in that end. The chain employs TRBV19 and TRBJ1-5, with D possibly TRBD1 on 5 matching bases. This CDR3 has 14 residues. The V end lost 5 bases, the J end lost 9 bases, and 17 bases lay between the germline ends. CDR1 is LNHDA, CDR2 SQIVND, per germline (reference sequence). The CDR3 spells CASSPDTAMRPQHF. The sequenced CDR3 bases are TGTGCCAGTAGTCCGGACACGGCCATGAGGCCC.

This clone was seen repeatedly, ten times or more. The DNA ends 3 residues before the CDR3 does, and the rest of the CDR3 is filled in from the germline J gene. The chain is built from TRBV5-6 and TRBJ1-1, with TRBD1 as a possible D gene (6 bases). Germline lookup yields CDR1 SGHDT and CDR2 YYEEEE. CDR3 length: 14 amino acids. V lost 0 bases, J lost 5 bases, and 11 bases lay in between. The covered CDR3 bases are TGTGCCAGCAGCTTGGTCCCTACAGGGACTGAA. Encoded protein: CASSLVPTGTE. The full CDR3 protein is CASSLVPTGTEAFF. Combining the CDR3 with reference TRBV5-6 and TRBJ1-1 gives the whole variable domain DAGVTQSPTHLIKTRGQQVTLRCSPKSGHDTVSWYQQALGQGPQFIFQYYEEEERQRGNFPDRFSGHQFPNYSSELNVNALLLGDSALYLCASSLVPTGTEAFFGQGTRLTVV.

Note on this clone: The read falls 3 residues short of the CDR3 end, and the missing part is taken from the germline J gene. The chain couples TRBV2 to TRBJ2-2, with D perhaps TRBD1 (6 bases). This CDR3 spans 16 amino acids. In germline, CDR1 is SNHLY, CDR2 FYNNEI. The CDR3 loop reads CASKKDRSSYNSPLFF. CDR3 bases read: TGTGCCAGCAAGAAGGACAGAAGCTCCTATAATTCACCG.

In this sample, this clone turned up many times. The read ends 3 residues early relative to the CDR3; the germline J gene fills the gap. The V gene is TRBV6-4, the J gene TRBJ2-3; a weak D match, TRBD2 (6 bases). Germline CDR1 MRHNA, CDR2 SNTAGT. The CDR3 is 13 amino acids. V was pared by 5 bases and J by 0 bases, with 6 bases between. The CDR3 protein is CASSSGSTDTQYF. The covered CDR3 bases are TGTGCCAGCAGTAGCGGGAGCACAGATACG.